These 14 T cell receptor beta chains were all obtained from the same sample, sequenced in a study of CXCR3-negative and CXCR3-positive naive CD8 T cells. Preparation of TRB cDNA libraries relied on 5' RACE carrying UMI labels. TCRdb reprocessed the 5' RACE reads, with one entry per CDR3 protein and no DNA. Recorded for this sample: 100,000 to 150,000 distinct CDR3 sequences. Sequencing was carried out using naive CXCR3- CD8+ T cells from blood. Subset: CD45RO-CCR7+CD27+CD95- naive CD8+ T cells lacking CXCR3 (TNR3-). The receptors were sampled from a human donor in good health. Some clones in this sample may be carry-over from other donors' samples.

This rearrangement joins TRBV28 to TRBJ2-1; the D call from TCRdb, TRBD1, cannot be confirmed without DNA. Germline V gene lookup returns CDR1 MDHEN and CDR2 SYDVKM. The CDR3 is 14 residues long. This chain's CDR3 is CATSGGPLPNEQFF.

V and J are TRBV7-6 and TRBJ2-7; TCRdb's D gene call, TRBD1, goes unchecked for lack of DNA. Germline CDR1 reads SGHVS; CDR2 reads FNYEAQ. The CDR3 is made up of 12 amino acids. The CDR3 protein is CASSFVAGEQYF.

V gene TRBV5-5 combines with J gene TRBJ2-7. The CDR3 is made up of 14 amino acids. Germline CDR1 SGHKS, CDR2 YYEKEE (reference sequence). The CDR3 loop is CASSFGPGVDEQYF.

The V and J genes are TRBV27 and TRBJ2-7; TCRdb picks TRBD1, but there is no DNA to check that call. This CDR3 spans 13 amino acids. Germline assignment: CDR1 MNHEY and CDR2 SMNVEV (reference sequence). CDR3 region: CASSLTGSYEQYF.

The J gene is TRBJ2-1, the V gene TRBV5-1; there is no DNA to check the TCRdb D call of TRBD2. CDR1 is SGHRS and CDR2 is YFSETQ in the germline V gene. The CDR3 is 16 residues long. The chain's CDR3 is CASSLYAGAMGNEQFF.

J is TRBJ2-7 and V is TRBV7-6; TCRdb's assignment of TRBD1 cannot be checked, as there is no DNA. The CDR3 loop spans 13 amino acids. CDR1 is SGHVS and CDR2 is FNYEAQ in the germline V gene. The CDR3 spells CASSPTVSYEQYF.

J is TRBJ2-2 and V is TRBV7-6; the D call from TCRdb, TRBD1, cannot be confirmed without DNA. Germline values: CDR1 SGHVS, CDR2 FNYEAQ. The CDR3 spans 15 residues. The CDR3 spells CASSQDRAATGELFF.

The J gene is TRBJ2-7, the V gene TRBV7-8. From germline, CDR1 is SGHVS and CDR2 FQNEAQ. CDR3 length: 13 residues. CDR3: CASTQGRSYEQYF.

This sequence joins TRBV4-1 and TRBJ1-1; as DNA is missing, the TRBD1 call by TCRdb cannot be tested. Germline CDR1 and CDR2: MGHRA and YSYEKL. This CDR3 comprises 12 residues. CDR3 amino acids: CASSQSGTEAFF.

The chain uses TRBV5-5 and TRBJ2-7; the TRBD1 assignment by TCRdb is unverifiable without DNA. Germline V gene lookup returns CDR1 SGHKS and CDR2 YYEKEE (reference sequence). This CDR3 comprises 16 residues. CDR3 residues: CASSFDRTVISYEQYF. Variable domain in full (rest from reference TRBV5-5 and TRBJ2-7): DAGVTQSPTHLIKTRGQQVTLRCSPISGHKSVSWYQQVLGQGPQFIFQYYEKEERGRGNFPDRFSARQFPNYSSELNVNALLLGDSALYLCASSFDRTVISYEQYFGPGTRLTVT.

This chain connects TRBV6-2 or TRBV6-3 to TRBJ1-1. This CDR3 has 16 amino acids. The germline V gene has CDR1 MNHEY and CDR2 SVGEGT. This chain's CDR3 is CASSDRRVTYYTEAFF.

The rearrangement uses TRBV29-1 and TRBJ1-1. Germline CDR1 SQVTM, CDR2 ANQGSEA. The CDR3 extends over 12 amino acids. CDR3 in amino acids: CSVYVSNTEAFF.

The V gene is TRBV7-2, the J gene TRBJ2-1. The V gene's germline CDR1 is SGHTA and CDR2 FQGNSA. This CDR3 is built from 12 residues. CDR3 sequence: CASSSNYNEQFF.

The CDR3 sequence: CASSFGSTDTQYF. V is TRBV5-1 and J is TRBJ2-3. The CDR3 is 13 amino acids. CDR1 and CDR2 from the germline V gene are SGHRS and YFSETQ. Full variable domain (missing parts from reference TRBV5-1 and TRBJ2-3): KAGVTQTPRYLIKTRGQQVTLSCSPISGHRSVSWYQQTPGQGLQFLFEYFSETQRNKGNFPGRFSGRQFSNSRSEMNVSTLELGDSALYLCASSFGSTDTQYFGPGTRLTVL.